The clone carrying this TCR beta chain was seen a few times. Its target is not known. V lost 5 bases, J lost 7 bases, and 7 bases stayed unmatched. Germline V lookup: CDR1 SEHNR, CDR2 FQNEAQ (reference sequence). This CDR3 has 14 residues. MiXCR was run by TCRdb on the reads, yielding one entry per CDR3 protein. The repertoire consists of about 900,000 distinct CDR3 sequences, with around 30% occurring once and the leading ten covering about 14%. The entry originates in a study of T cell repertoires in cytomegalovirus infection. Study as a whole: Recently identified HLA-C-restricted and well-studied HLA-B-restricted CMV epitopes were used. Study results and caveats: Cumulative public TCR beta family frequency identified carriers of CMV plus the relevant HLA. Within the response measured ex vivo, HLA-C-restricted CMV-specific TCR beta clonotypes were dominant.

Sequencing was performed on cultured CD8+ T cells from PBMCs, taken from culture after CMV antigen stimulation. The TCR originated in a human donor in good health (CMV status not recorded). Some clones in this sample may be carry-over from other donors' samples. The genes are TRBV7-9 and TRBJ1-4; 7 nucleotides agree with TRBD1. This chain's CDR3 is CASSPRDSLEKLFF. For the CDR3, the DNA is TGTGCCAGCAGCCCCCGGGACAGTCTTGAAAAACTGTTTTTT.